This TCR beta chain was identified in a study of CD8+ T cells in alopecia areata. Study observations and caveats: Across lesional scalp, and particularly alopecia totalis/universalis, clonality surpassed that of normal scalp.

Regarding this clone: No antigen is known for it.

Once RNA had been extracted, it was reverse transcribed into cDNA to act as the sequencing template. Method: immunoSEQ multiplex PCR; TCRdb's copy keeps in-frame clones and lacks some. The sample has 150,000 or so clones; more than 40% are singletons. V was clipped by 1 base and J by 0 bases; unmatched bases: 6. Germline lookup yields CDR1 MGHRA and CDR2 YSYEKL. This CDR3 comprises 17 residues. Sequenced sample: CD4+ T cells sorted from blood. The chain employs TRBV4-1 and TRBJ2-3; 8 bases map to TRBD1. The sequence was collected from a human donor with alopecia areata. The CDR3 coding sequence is TGCGCCAGCAGCCAAGTTTCGGGACAGGTCAGCACAGATACGCAGTATTTT. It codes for CASSQVSGQVSTDTQYF.